Presented here are 3 T cell receptor beta chains from one specimen sequenced in a study of tumor and adjacent non-tumor tissue in lung cancer. The template was RNA from unsorted bulk tissue. Three rounds of nested PCR, following a modified ARM-PCR protocol, produced the TCRbeta library. TCRdb processed the multiplex PCR reads anew with MiXCR; each CDR3 protein has one entry. The top ten hold roughly 13% of the sample, which has 100,000 to 150,000 distinct CDR3 sequences, approximately 66% seen once. Sequencing used lung tumor tissue. The receptors stem from a man younger than 45 with non-small cell lung cancer.

Details on this clonotype: One end of the junction varies from germline; a read error may be responsible. The V and J genes are TRBV20-1 and TRBJ2-1; 9 positions match TRBD2. The CDR3 is 14 residues long. CDR1 and CDR2 from the germline V gene are DFQATT and SNEGSKA (reference sequence). This chain's CDR3 is CNARTSGQHNERFF. CDR3 sequence (DNA): TGCAATGCTAGAACTAGCGGGCAACACAATGAGCGGTTCTTC.

In this sample, this clonotype turned up once. The junction differs from germline at one of its ends, possibly a read error. The chain links TRBV29-1 to TRBJ2-1; D might be TRBD1 or TRBD2, each matching 5 bases. The CDR3 is 13 amino acids. Germline V gene data show CDR1 as SQVTM and CDR2 as ANQGSEA. CDR3 in DNA: TGCGGCGTTCTGGGCCGGGGCGGGCATGAGCAGCTCTTC. Amino acid sequence: CGVLGRGGHEQLF.

This clonotype was counted only a few times. The chain is built from TRBV4-3 and TRBJ2-7; D call uncertain. There are 14 residues in the CDR3. V lost 3 bases and J lost 3, with 12 bases in between. Germline lookup yields CDR1 LGHNA and CDR2 YSLEER. CDR3 region: CASSHGLSVYEQYF. CDR3 nucleotide sequence: TGCGCCAGCAGCCACGGTTTATCGGTCTACGAGCAGTACTTC.